The clone carrying this T cell receptor beta chain was detected only a few times. Looked up from germline, CDR1 is MGHRA and CDR2 is YSYEKL. The V end lost 2 bases, the J end lost 15 bases, and 14 bases lay between the germline ends. The CDR3 is made up of 12 amino acids. This specimen belongs to a study of early T cells in non-severe SARS-CoV-2 infection. Separate cDNA molecules each had unique molecular identifiers attached to them. TCRdb analysed the 5' RACE reads with MiXCR anew, one entry per CDR3 protein. The top ten clones hold roughly 9.8% of a sample with about 80,000 distinct CDR3 sequences, 11% to 15% of them seen once.

V and J are TRBV4-1 and TRBJ2-1; D remains ambiguous. Specimen: whole blood. The receptor was derived from an adult who was a healthcare worker with PCR-confirmed SARS-CoV-2 infection or an uninfected control (not recorded which). CDR3 DNA sequence: TGCGCCAGCAGCCAAAGTTGGCGGATGCGGTTCTTC. Residues: CASSQSWRMRFF.